Below, 12 T cell receptor beta chains from the same sample are listed, as sequenced in a study of OX40 agonist ivuxolimab in advanced cancers. The data were produced by immunoSEQ multiplex PCR, yet TCRdb's version contains in-frame clones alone and is incomplete. The sample shows approximately 92,000 clones, 95% to 96% of them seen only once. Sequenced here: CD4+ or CD8+ T cells sorted from blood, sampled in a trial of the OX40 agonist ivuxolimab. The source of these receptors is an adult with an advanced solid tumor such as melanoma, head and neck, liver or kidney cancer.

This chain links TRBV4-1 with TRBJ2-1; D remains unclear. Trimming took off 1 base at V and 9 bases at J, with 13 bases between the two ends. This CDR3 spans 14 amino acids. From germline, CDR1 is MGHRA and CDR2 YSYEKL. CDR3 DNA: TGCGCCAGCAGCCAAGCCCACGACGGATCTGAGCAGTTCTTC. Its protein product is CASSQAHDGSEQFF.

The rearrangement links TRBV14 to TRBJ2-7; 8 bases are a match to TRBD2. Germline V CDR1 and CDR2: SGHDN, FVKESK. CDR3 length: 13 residues. Trimming removed 6 bases from V and 4 bases from J; junction bases left unmatched: 5. For the CDR3, the DNA is TGTGCCAGCAGTCTGGGACTAGGATACGAGCAGTACTTC. The encoded protein is CASSLGLGYEQYF.

The chain uses TRBV28 and TRBJ1-1; possibly TRBD1 for D (5 bases). The CDR3 totals 15 residues. CDR1 MDHEN and CDR2 SYDVKM come from the germline V gene. Trimming removed 2 bases at V and 7 bases at J, with 17 bases between. The DNA for the CDR3 is TGTGCCAGCAGTTTAGGGCACCTGACGAGGGGTGAAGCTTTCTTT. Translation gives CASSLGHLTRGEAFF.

The chain carries TRBV7-9 and TRBJ1-1; 10 positions match TRBD1. J lost 3 bases, V lost 5 bases, and 3 bases had no gene match. The CDR3 is 14 residues long. Germline V gene sequence: CDR1 SEHNR, CDR2 FQNEAQ (reference sequence). The CDR3 spells CASSLGQGDTEAFF. The CDR3 DNA is TGTGCCAGCAGCCTTGGACAGGGGGACACTGAAGCTTTCTTT.

V usage is TRBV10-2 and J usage is TRBJ2-5; D perhaps matches TRBD2 (5 bases). Trimming left V 7 bases short and J 4 bases short, with 16 bases between. The CDR3 consists of 14 residues. CDR1 and CDR2 from the germline V gene are WSHSY and SAAADI. CDR3 region: CASKPAGVGETQYF. The CDR3 DNA reads as TGCGCCAGCAAGCCCGCCGGGGTGGGAGAGACCCAGTACTTC.

This clone was counted a single time. The chain uses TRBV6-1 and TRBJ2-7, with unresolved D. Germline V lookup: CDR1 MNHNS, CDR2 SASEGT. This CDR3 spans 13 amino acids. The ends were cut back, 5 bases at V and 4 bases at J, with 12 bases in the middle. This CDR3 reads CASSFRTAYEQYF. CDR3 in DNA: TGTGCCAGCAGTTTTCGGACGGCGTACGAGCAGTACTTC.

The V gene is TRBV30, the J gene TRBJ2-1; the D gene is possibly TRBD2 (5 bases). Between the trimmed V and J ends, which lost 1 base and 7 bases, there was a span of 23 bases. The CDR3 extends over 17 amino acids. Germline V gene data show CDR1 as GTSNPN and CDR2 as SVGIG (reference sequence). CDR3 sequence: CAWSGLDGNLPENEQFF. The CDR3 DNA is TGTGCCTGGAGTGGGTTGGACGGGAATCTGCCCGAGAATGAGCAGTTCTTC.

This sequence joins TRBV19 and TRBJ2-6; D may be TRBD1 (6 bases). The CDR3 covers 14 residues. V lost 8 bases and J lost 2, with 10 bases in between. The germline V gene encodes CDR1 LNHDA and CDR2 SQIVND (reference sequence). The CDR3 nucleotides are TGTGCCAGTCGCCAGGGGACTGGGGCCAACGTCCTGACTTTC. Protein product: CASRQGTGANVLTF. The full variable domain, completed using reference TRBV19 and TRBJ2-6, is DGGITQSPKYLFRKEGQNVTLSCEQNLNHDAMYWYRQDPGQGLRLIYYSQIVNDFQKGDIAEGYSVSREKKESFPLTVTSAQKNPTAFYLCASRQGTGANVLTFGAGSRLTVL.

The V and J genes are TRBV5-1 and TRBJ1-6; TRBD1 matches at 7 bases. Trimming took 0 bases from V and 6 from J; bases not matched to a gene: 3. Germline CDR1 reads SGHRS; CDR2 reads YFSETQ. CDR3 length equals 15 residues. The CDR3 spells CASSLGDSSNSPLHF. The CDR3 coding sequence is TGCGCCAGCAGCTTGGGGGACAGCAGTAATTCACCCCTCCACTTT.

The chain carries TRBV21-1 and TRBJ1-4; the DNA was not used to check the table's D call, TRBD1. TRBV21-1 is marked as a pseudogene. The CDR3 loop spans 24 amino acids. CDR3 coding DNA: TGTGCCAGCAGCAAAGCGCGAAAGGACACCTACCTTGCACCCATCCGAGGAACTAATGAAAAACTGTTTTTT. Its translation: CASSKARKDTYLAPIRGTNEKLFF.

The gene calls are TRBV19 and TRBJ2-3; 12 nucleotides line up with TRBD2. Germline values: CDR1 LNHDA, CDR2 SQIVND (reference sequence). This CDR3 has 15 amino acids. Germline trimming cut 5 bases from V and 7 bases from J; bases unmatched to any gene: 7. CDR3 nucleotides: TGTGCCAGTAGTGAACTAGCGGGAGGCGTATATACGCAGTATTTT. Its protein is CASSELAGGVYTQYF.

This rearrangement joins TRBV5-1 to TRBJ2-2; 7 nucleotides match TRBD2. Looked up from germline, CDR1 is SGHRS and CDR2 is YFSETQ. The V gene end was trimmed by 3 bases and the J gene end by 1 base; junction bases not matched to a gene: 6. This CDR3 is 16 amino acids long. The CDR3 spells CASSSPLAENTGELFF. CDR3 nucleotide sequence: TGCGCCAGCAGCTCCCCGCTAGCGGAGAACACCGGGGAGCTGTTTTTT.